The text below deals with one T cell receptor (beta chain). Study processing details: Using reference gene primer amplification, nucleated cell counts were estimated. TCRdb keeps only in-frame clones here, not all; method: immunoSEQ multiplex PCR. V and J calls plus clone size are reproduced from that table; the DNA served to infer D and trimming. The sample holds 90,000 to 130,000 clones, roughly 91% seen once. The CDR3 is made up of 14 amino acids. Trimming shortened V by 5 bases and J by 5 bases, and 15 bases separated the two germline ends. In germline, CDR1 is MDHEN, CDR2 SYDVKM. The record originates from a study of blood T cell repertoires in COVID-19. Study summary: The samples span acute and convalescent COVID-19 from the United States, Italy and Spain. In each case, the material was cDNA or gDNA derived from T cells, B-cell-depleted T cells, or PBMCs.

Sequenced sample: peripheral blood. This sequence joins TRBV28 and TRBJ2-5; weak D call: TRBD1 (5 bases). The source is a woman aged 45-59 years with acute or convalescent COVID-19. As DNA, the CDR3 is TGTGCCAGCAGTGCGACAGTGCCGTCGGAGACCCAGTACTTC. This translates into CASSATVPSETQYF.